The T cell receptor beta chain described here comes from a study of shared clonotypes between healthy human individuals. CD45RO-negative, CCR7-positively selected cells formed the naive CD8 fraction, excluding terminally differentiated effector memory CD45RA+ cells. Replicate PCRs for sorted subsets used 200 ng DNA; this equaled 33,000 or so T cell genomes. TCRdb's table, derived via immunoSEQ multiplex PCR, lists solely in-frame clones and lacks some. Found here are hundreds of thousands of clones, 95% to 97% of them singletons; the top ten hold less than 0.25%. The CDR3 length is 11 residues. CDR1 is DFQATT and CDR2 is SNEGSKA in the germline V gene (reference sequence). Trimming shortened V by 3 bases and J by 2 bases, and 5 bases separated the two germline ends. General study findings and limits: Investigators collected only blood, and repertoires in tissues likely differ. Memory subsets generally showed lower estimated richness than naive subsets.

Turning to this clone: Its antigen is as yet unknown.

This rearrangement joins TRBV20-1 to TRBJ2-7; D not resolved. The sequence was obtained from a man between 25 and 39 years old in good health. The sample taken for sequencing was naive CD8+ T cells sorted from blood. The chain's CDR3 is CSASDPYEQYF. DNA for the CDR3: TGCAGTGCTAGTGATCCCTACGAGCAGTACTTC.